Listed here are 8 T cell receptor beta chains from one sample, sequenced in a study of low-dose radiotherapy and immunotherapy resistance in tumors. The time point is: before trial treatment. Using a constant-region primer together with a V-primer adapter, TCRs were subjected to roughly 18 PCR cycles of amplification. TCRdb passed the reads through MiXCR, listing each CDR3 protein once. The table has under 60,000 distinct CDR3 sequences, over 9.5% seen once. The sequenced sample was PBMCs, obtained before treatment. The receptors originated from a female donor with ovarian cancer.

This clonotype was found many times. For the CDR3, the DNA is TGCAGTGCTATACAGGAATCGTCGGGCAATCAGCCCCAGCATTTT. Protein sequence: CSAIQESSGNQPQHF. The rearrangement joins TRBV20-1 to TRBJ1-5; D might be TRBD1 (5 bases). This CDR3 contains 15 residues. Trimming shortened V by 4 bases and J by 2 bases, and 15 bases separated the two germline ends. The germline V gene encodes CDR1 DFQATT and CDR2 SNEGSKA (reference sequence).

This clonotype was counted ten times or more. The rearrangement joins TRBV12-3 or TRBV12-4 to TRBJ2-1; 10 bases are a match to TRBD2. V was pared by 7 bases and J by 8 bases, with 14 bases of the junction left unmatched. This CDR3 has 16 amino acids. The CDR3 here is CASTPGASGRSYEQFF. CDR3 in DNA: TGTGCCAGCACCCCGGGGGCTAGCGGGAGAAGCTATGAGCAGTTCTTC.

This clonotype appeared many times. The chain uses TRBV27 and TRBJ1-1; 7 bases agree with TRBD1. The CDR3 is 13 residues long. Per the germline V gene, CDR1 is MNHEY and CDR2 is SMNVEV (reference sequence). The J segment lost 6 bases and the V segment lost 4 bases, leaving 5 bases of the junction unmatched. The CDR3 reads CASSSSQGAEAFF. CDR3 DNA: TGTGCCAGCAGTTCATCGCAGGGGGCTGAAGCTTTCTTT.

There are many counts of this clonotype. V usage is TRBV20-1 and J usage is TRBJ2-1; TRBD1 aligns across 8 bases. The CDR3 consists of 14 residues. The germline V gene encodes CDR1 DFQATT and CDR2 SNEGSKA (reference sequence). J gave up 0 bases and V 4 bases, and 2 bases lay outside the gene matches. Here the CDR3 reads CSATDRVSYNEQFF. The CDR3 DNA sequence: TGCAGTGCTACGGACAGGGTCTCCTACAATGAGCAGTTCTTC.

This clonotype has just a few counts. The genes are TRBV30 and TRBJ2-7, with no clear D. V shed 3 bases and J shed 2 bases, with 11 bases lying between them. Looked up from germline, CDR1 is GTSNPN and CDR2 is SVGIG (reference sequence). The CDR3 runs to 13 residues. The CDR3 DNA reads as TGTGCCTGGAGCCCCGGACCACCCTACGAGCAGTACTTC. Encoded protein: CAWSPGPPYEQYF.

This clonotype was seen at least ten times. The chain has TRBV12-3 or TRBV12-4 and TRBJ2-5; TRBD1 matches 7 bases. Trimming took 7 bases from V and 5 from J; bases not matched to a gene: 7. The CDR3 runs 13 residues. For the CDR3, the DNA is TGTGCCAGCACCCCGACAGGGTGGGAGACCCAGTACTTC. Translated: CASTPTGWETQYF.

This clonotype was seen repeatedly, ten times or more. The chain is built from TRBV3-1 and TRBJ2-1, with TRBD2 as a possible D gene (5 bases). V gave up 0 bases and J gave up 9 bases, with 6 bases separating them. The CDR3 runs to 12 residues. Germline V gene data show CDR1 as LGHDT and CDR2 as YNNKEL (reference sequence). The CDR3 loop reads CASSQDGGEQFF. In DNA, the CDR3 is TGTGCCAGCAGCCAAGATGGAGGTGAGCAGTTCTTC.

This clonotype came up a few times. The rearrangement uses TRBV28 and TRBJ2-1; the match to TRBD1 covers 10 bases. The length of the CDR3 is 15 residues. V lost 2 bases, J lost 7 bases, and 5 bases stayed unmatched. CDR1 is MDHEN and CDR2 is SYDVKM in the germline V gene. The CDR3 protein is CASSLMGQGNNEQFF. Here the CDR3 DNA reads TGTGCCAGCAGTTTAATGGGACAGGGGAATAATGAGCAGTTCTTC.